This T cell receptor beta chain was captured in a study of follicular helper T cells after annual influenza vaccination. The data were produced by immunoSEQ multiplex PCR, yet TCRdb's version contains in-frame clones alone and is incomplete. The table lists under 12,000 clones, roughly 82% of them singletons, with roughly 0.87% in the top ten. The CDR3 extends over 14 amino acids. CDR1 SGDLS and CDR2 YYNGEE come from the germline V gene. V lost 4 bases, J lost 6 bases, and 17 bases lay in between. V gene TRBV9 combines with J gene TRBJ2-7, with TRBD1 as a possible D gene (5 bases). This sequence was found in an adult who received the influenza vaccine. The material sequenced was CXCR5- memory CD4+ T cells sorted from blood, taken 6 weeks after influenza vaccination. The CDR3, as DNA: TGTGCCAGCAGCCGTAGCTCAGGGCTGGGCGAGCAGTACTTC. As protein: CASSRSSGLGEQYF.